This passage covers 31 T cell receptor beta chains from one sample sequenced in a study of T cell clones after liver transplantation (dated by TCRdb to the late 2010s). Interpreted using the paper, the time point label stands for: pre-transplant. Receptor libraries were prepared by the immunoSEQ multiplex PCR assay. The source is immuneACCESS, and TCRdb retained only in-frame sequences with V and J called. Part of the clones is not carried over; for the studies checked, unresolved V genes explain less than half of this, and the remainder is unexplained. Recorded for this sample are roughly 73,000 clones; over 70% of them occurred a single time. The ten largest account for about 0.64% of the sample. Source: CD4+ T cells from blood, taken before liver transplant. Receptor source: a human donor who received a liver transplant.

Concerning this clone itself: At one boundary the junction diverges from the germline segment, which might be a read error. The chain uses TRBV2 and TRBJ2-1; 12 bases line up with TRBD2. Germline values: CDR1 SNHLY, CDR2 FYNNEI. The CDR3 contains 16 residues. In DNA, the CDR3 is TGTGCCAGCGGTGAGACCGGGACTAGCGGGTACAATGAGCAGTTCTTC. Translated: CASGETGTSGYNEQFF.

In this sample, this clone turned up many times. This chain connects TRBV28 to TRBJ1-2; D call uncertain. CDR1 MDHEN and CDR2 SYDVKM come from the germline V gene. The length of the CDR3 is 12 residues. Trimming removed 11 bases from V and 4 bases from J, with 14 bases in between. CDR3 nucleotides: TGTGCCTCAGCCACACGTGGCTATGGCTACACCTTC. Encoded protein: CASATRGYGYTF.

Worth noting for this clone: Within the sample, other DNA sequences also encode this same CDR3. The chain uses TRBV20-1 and TRBJ2-7, with unresolved D. Germline CDR1 reads DFQATT; CDR2 reads SNEGSKA (reference sequence). With 1 base removed from V and 3 bases from J, the gap between germline ends came to 4 bases. This CDR3 comprises 11 residues. CDR3 bases: TGCAGTGCTAGAGGGAGCTACGAGCAGTACTTC. This translates into CSARGSYEQYF.

The V gene is TRBV4-3, the J gene TRBJ1-4; 7 nucleotides line up with TRBD1. J was trimmed by 4 bases and V by 4 bases; bases with no gene match: 6. Per germline, CDR1 LGHNA and CDR2 YSLEER. This CDR3 is 15 amino acids long. The CDR3, as DNA: TGCGCCAGCAGCCCAAGAGGGACAGTTAATGAAAAACTGTTTTTT. It encodes CASSPRGTVNEKLFF.

The chain links TRBV28 to TRBJ1-5; unclear D gene. The germline V and J ends were trimmed by 6 bases and 1 base, with 13 bases remaining between them. This CDR3 has 15 amino acids. CDR1 and CDR2 from the germline V gene are MDHEN and SYDVKM. CDR3 sequence (DNA): TGTGCCAGCAGCCCAAGGCGTACGAGCAATCAGCCCCAGCATTTT. It translates to CASSPRRTSNQPQHF.

The chain has TRBV18 and TRBJ2-5, with a tentative D call TRBD1 (5 bases). With 3 bases removed from V and 1 base from J, the gap between germline ends came to 15 bases. This CDR3 comprises 16 residues. The germline gives CDR1 KGHSH, CDR2 LQKENI. The CDR3 DNA reads TGTGCCAGCTCACCCACTGTCAGACAGTTCCAAGAGACCCAGTACTTC. Protein: CASSPTVRQFQETQYF. Complete variable domain (other parts from reference TRBV18 and TRBJ2-5): NAGVMQNPRHLVRRRGQEARLRCSPMKGHSHVYWYRQLPEEGLKFMVYLQKENIIDESGMPKERFSAEFPKEGPSILRIQQVVRGDSAAYFCASSPTVRQFQETQYFGPGTRLLVL.

The CDR3 DNA follows: TGTGCCAGTAGTATCTCGTTAGGGGTCACCGGGGAGCTGTTTTTT. It translates to CASSISLGVTGELFF. The genes are TRBV19 and TRBJ2-2, with D perhaps TRBD1 (5 bases). Germline V CDR1 and CDR2: LNHDA, SQIVND (reference sequence). The germline V and J ends were trimmed by 3 bases and 4 bases, with 12 bases remaining between them. The CDR3 length is 15 residues.

The gene calls are TRBV6-6 and TRBJ2-7; maybe TRBD2 (6 bases). The CDR3 contains 13 residues. V lost 4 bases to trimming and J lost 1 base, with 8 bases between them. Germline-derived CDR1 and CDR2 are MNHNY and SVGAGI (reference sequence). CDR3 sequence reads: CASSWDLSYEQYF. As DNA, the CDR3 is TGTGCCAGCAGTTGGGACTTATCCTACGAGCAGTACTTC.

The rearrangement joins TRBV5-1 to TRBJ2-5, with D perhaps matching TRBD1 (6 bases). V was trimmed by 2 bases and J by 1 base, leaving 9 bases between them. Germline CDR1 SGHRS, CDR2 YFSETQ. The CDR3 extends over 14 amino acids. CDR3 sequence (DNA): TGCGCCAGCAGCTTTGGACAGATCCAAGAGACCCAGTACTTC. Its translation is CASSFGQIQETQYF.

The chain uses TRBV19 and TRBJ2-1; 12 nucleotides align to TRBD2. CDR3 length: 14 residues. From germline, CDR1 is LNHDA and CDR2 SQIVND (reference sequence). J gave up 4 bases and V 7 bases, and 2 bases lay outside the gene matches. As DNA, the CDR3 is TGTGCCAGTATTGGGACTAGCGGGTACAATGAGCAGTTCTTC. Translation gives CASIGTSGYNEQFF.

The CDR3 protein is CSVGDNRQYF. The DNA of the CDR3 is TGCAGCGTGGGGGACAACAGGCAGTACTTC. The V call is TRBV29-1, the J call TRBJ2-7; weak D call: TRBD1 (6 bases). The germline V gene has CDR1 SQVTM and CDR2 ANQGSEA. CDR3 length equals 10 residues. The V gene lost 6 bases and the J gene lost 9 bases, with 12 bases spanning the gap.

J is TRBJ1-2 and V is TRBV5-1; the match to TRBD1 covers 9 bases. Trimming took 4 bases from V and 1 from J; bases not matched to a gene: 8. This CDR3 has 16 amino acids. Germline lookup yields CDR1 SGHRS and CDR2 YFSETQ. CDR3 in DNA: TGCGCCAGCAGCCCTCGGGACAGGGATTATAACTATGGCTACACCTTC. Its translation: CASSPRDRDYNYGYTF.

The gene calls are TRBV7-6 and TRBJ2-2; 7 bases fit TRBD1. V was clipped by 4 bases and J by 3 bases; unmatched bases: 5. The CDR3 is made up of 15 amino acids. CDR1 SGHVS and CDR2 FNYEAQ come from the germline V gene. The CDR3 DNA is TGTGCCAGCAGCTCCTCGACAGGGCACACCGGGGAGCTGTTTTTT. It codes for CASSSSTGHTGELFF.

The genes are TRBV5-1 and TRBJ2-7, with D hard to call. The CDR3 loop spans 15 amino acids. Per germline, CDR1 SGHRS and CDR2 YFSETQ. The V end was cut by 4 bases, the J end by 3 bases, with 17 bases between. Here the CDR3 reads CASSPYRIKNYEQYF. In nucleotides, the CDR3 is TGCGCCAGCAGCCCCTATAGGATAAAGAACTACGAGCAGTACTTC.

The V and J genes are TRBV5-4 and TRBJ1-4; maybe TRBD1 (5 bases). The CDR3 loop spans 14 amino acids. Germline V CDR1 and CDR2: SGHNT, YYREEE (reference sequence). Deletions cut 0 bases from V and 8 bases from J, with 11 bases between. The CDR3 sequence: CASSLGGAGEKLFF. CDR3 DNA: TGTGCCAGCAGCTTGGGCGGGGCGGGGGAAAAACTGTTTTTT.

The J gene is TRBJ1-4, the V gene TRBV7-2; weak D call: TRBD1 (5 bases). The CDR3 has 14 residues. Germline V gives CDR1 SGHTA, CDR2 FQGNSA. V was clipped by 3 bases and J by 7 bases, with 12 bases between them. The CDR3 bases are TGTGCCAGCAGCTTGTCAGGGCCCGGTGAAAAACTGTTTTTT. Translated: CASSLSGPGEKLFF.

This chain joins TRBV30 and TRBJ2-7; D is perhaps TRBD1 or TRBD2 (5 bases each). CDR1 and CDR2 (germline): GTSNPN, SVGIG (reference sequence). Trimming stripped 2 bases from V and 3 bases from J, with 17 bases between. The CDR3 extends over 15 amino acids. The CDR3 region is CAWSSLGPALYEQYF. The CDR3 DNA follows: TGTGCCTGGAGTTCCTTGGGACCGGCGCTCTACGAGCAGTACTTC.

The genes are TRBV5-1 and TRBJ1-3, with D tentatively TRBD1 (6 bases). The CDR3 extends over 15 amino acids. Germline V CDR1 and CDR2: SGHRS, YFSETQ. Trimming shortened V by 5 bases and J by 0 bases, and 12 bases separated the two germline ends. The CDR3 reads CASSDGQSSGNTIYF. The CDR3 DNA reads as TGCGCCAGCAGTGACGGACAGAGCTCTGGAAACACCATATATTTT.

The chain joins TRBV2 to TRBJ1-2; D is unclear. The germline V and J ends were trimmed by 4 bases and 4 bases, with 13 bases remaining between them. Germline CDR1 and CDR2: SNHLY and FYNNEI. The CDR3 is made up of 14 amino acids. The CDR3 protein is CASSGVLVFYGYTF. CDR3 nucleotides: TGTGCCAGCAGTGGGGTATTAGTCTTCTATGGCTACACCTTC.

V gene TRBV6-1 combines with J gene TRBJ1-1, with D unresolved. The length of the CDR3 is 15 residues. Looked up from germline, CDR1 is MNHNS and CDR2 is SASEGT. Deletions cut 6 bases from V and 1 base from J, with 15 bases between. CDR3 DNA: TGTGCCAGCAGATATGACCTCAGTCAGAACACTGAAGCTTTCTTT. The encoded protein is CASRYDLSQNTEAFF.

The chain employs TRBV7-6 and TRBJ1-3, with no clear D. The ends were cut back, 1 base at V and 3 bases at J, with 7 bases in the middle. The germline gives CDR1 SGHVS, CDR2 FNYEAQ. The CDR3 is 14 residues long. The CDR3 nucleotides are TGTGCCAGCAGCTTAGAGGTCTTTGGAAACACCATATATTTT. It encodes CASSLEVFGNTIYF.

DNA of the CDR3: TGTGCCAGCAGCTATTACAGGGATAATAATGAAAAACTGTTTTTT. It codes for CASSYYRDNNEKLFF. The chain has TRBV7-9 and TRBJ1-4; maybe TRBD1 (6 bases). Looked up from germline, CDR1 is SEHNR and CDR2 is FQNEAQ (reference sequence). Trimming cost V 4 bases and J 4 bases, with 13 bases left between them. This CDR3 comprises 15 residues.

This CDR3 is CASSQTRGEQFF. The CDR3 DNA sequence: TGTGCCAGCAGCCAGACCCGGGGAGAGCAGTTCTTC. The chain carries TRBV7-8 and TRBJ2-1; D might be TRBD2 (5 bases). Between the trimmed V and J ends, which lost 5 bases and 10 bases, there was a span of 12 bases. This CDR3 is built from 12 residues. From germline, CDR1 is SGHVS and CDR2 FQNEAQ.

The rearrangement uses TRBV9 and TRBJ1-1, with D perhaps TRBD1 (5 bases). The CDR3 is 14 residues long. The germline gives CDR1 SGDLS, CDR2 YYNGEE. Trimming took 4 bases from V and 4 from J, leaving 14 bases between them. CDR3: CASSPSGVTTEAFF. In DNA, the CDR3 is TGTGCCAGCAGCCCATCGGGGGTCACCACTGAAGCTTTCTTT.

The chain carries TRBV18 and TRBJ2-2; D uncertain. The CDR3 runs 13 residues. Germline lookup yields CDR1 KGHSH and CDR2 LQKENI. The V and J ends lost 3 bases and 4 bases respectively, with 6 bases between them. The DNA of the CDR3 is TGTGCCAGCTCACCCCTGAGCACCGGGGAGCTGTTTTTT. Encoded protein: CASSPLSTGELFF.

The V and J genes are TRBV7-3 and TRBJ2-2, with D perhaps TRBD1 or TRBD2 (5 bases each). Germline CDR1 SGHTA, CDR2 FQGTGA. CDR3 length: 13 amino acids. V was cut by 5 bases and J by 6 bases, with 10 bases left in between. CDR3 coding DNA: TGTGCCAGCAGCCCCTGGGGGTCCGGGGAGCTGTTTTTT. It codes for CASSPWGSGELFF.

This clone was seen a few times. J is TRBJ1-2 and V is TRBV29-1; 7 bases align to TRBD1. CDR1 and CDR2 (germline): SQVTM, ANQGSEA. The CDR3 runs to 13 residues. V lost 3 bases to trimming and J lost 0 bases; unmatched junction nucleotides: 1. Here the CDR3 DNA reads TGCAGCGTTGACACAGGGGCTAACTATGGCTACACCTTC. Its translation is CSVDTGANYGYTF.

V gene TRBV27 combines with J gene TRBJ2-1; D is perhaps TRBD2 (6 bases). Trimming cost V 6 bases and J 2 bases, with 8 bases left between them. Germline V gene data show CDR1 as MNHEY and CDR2 as SMNVEV (reference sequence). This CDR3 has 13 residues. The chain's CDR3 is CASRGRPYNEQFF. In DNA form, the CDR3 reads TGTGCCAGCAGAGGGAGGCCCTACAATGAGCAGTTCTTC.

This clone came up a few times. The V call is TRBV19, the J call TRBJ2-3; a possible D gene is TRBD2 (6 bases). V was clipped by 10 bases and J by 7 bases, with 21 bases between them. The CDR3 extends over 14 amino acids. CDR1 LNHDA and CDR2 SQIVND come from the germline V gene (reference sequence). This chain's CDR3 is CATVGAWGGNTQYF. The CDR3 DNA follows: TGTGCCACAGTAGGAGCCTGGGGCGGGAATACGCAGTATTTT.

The rearrangement joins TRBV2 to TRBJ1-3; D remains unclear. The length of the CDR3 is 12 residues. Trimming took 4 bases from V and 4 from J, leaving 5 bases between them. Germline V gene data show CDR1 as SNHLY and CDR2 as FYNNEI. The CDR3 is CASSGKGNTIYF. The CDR3 DNA is TGTGCCAGCAGTGGCAAGGGAAACACCATATATTTT.

This chain links TRBV11-2 with TRBJ2-7, with 9 bases lining up with TRBD2. V was clipped by 8 bases and J by 3 bases; unmatched bases: 11. The germline CDR1 and CDR2 sequences are SGHAT and FQNNGV. This CDR3 region has 15 residues. For the CDR3, the DNA is TGTGCCAGCGGTTTTCCGGCGGGAGGGGGCTACGAGCAGTACTTC. As protein: CASGFPAGGGYEQYF.